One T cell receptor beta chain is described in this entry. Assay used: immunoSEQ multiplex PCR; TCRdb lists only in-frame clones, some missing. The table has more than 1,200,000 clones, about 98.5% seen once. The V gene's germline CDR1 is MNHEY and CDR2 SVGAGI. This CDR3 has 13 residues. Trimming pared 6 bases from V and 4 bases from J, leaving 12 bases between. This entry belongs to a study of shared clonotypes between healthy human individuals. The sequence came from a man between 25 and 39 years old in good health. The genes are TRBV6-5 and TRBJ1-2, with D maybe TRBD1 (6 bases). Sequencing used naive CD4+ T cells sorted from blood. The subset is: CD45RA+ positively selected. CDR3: CASRTGWSYGYTF. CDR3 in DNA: TGTGCCAGCAGGACAGGATGGAGCTATGGCTACACCTTC.